The 30 T cell receptor beta chains in this list originate from one sample, sequenced in a study of blood T cells in healthy people across ages (dated by TCRdb to about 2015). Preparation of the library involved 5' RACE. For sequencing, an Illumina HiSeq 2500 was employed. A second PCR of about 7 to 12 cycles was run with a J-beta primer mix and a sample-barcoded 5' primer. TCRdb trimmed the raw reads at Q25, called clones with MiXCR and kept productive beta chains. Each entry merges the rows of one CDR3 protein and shows their most common DNA and genes. The sample yields 630,000 or so distinct CDR3 sequences; around 32% were counted once. 15% of the sample lies in the top ten. Sequencing was done on a sample of blood. These receptors originate from an elderly woman in good health. Donor details come from another sample of the same person, matched by shared clones.

The chain recombines TRBV30 with TRBJ2-2; 10 nucleotides align to TRBD1. The CDR3 runs 15 residues. V was clipped by 4 bases and J by 4 bases; unmatched bases: 6. Germline loops: CDR1 GTSNPN, CDR2 SVGIG (reference sequence). DNA of the CDR3: TGTGCCTGGACTGACAGGGGGCGAATCACCGGGGAGCTGTTTTTT. Amino acids: CAWTDRGRITGELFF.

This clonotype has a single count. The CDR3 is CASSLPVGYEQYF. The DNA for the CDR3 is TGTGCCAGCAGTCTCCCGGTGGGTTACGAGCAGTACTTC. This rearrangement joins TRBV7-2 to TRBJ2-7; D is uncertain. Germline loops: CDR1 SGHTA, CDR2 FQGNSA. This CDR3 contains 13 residues. Trimming removed 6 bases from V and 4 bases from J, with 13 bases in between. Complete variable domain (other parts from reference TRBV7-2 and TRBJ2-7): GAGVSQSPSNKVTEKGKDVELRCDPISGHTALYWYRQSLGQGLEFLIYFQGNSAPDKSGLPSDRFSAERTGGSVSTLTIQRTQQEDSAVYLCASSLPVGYEQYFGPGTRLTVT.

Ten or more counts support this clonotype. The chain is built from TRBV27 and TRBJ2-1; D not certain. Trimming took 5 bases from V and 6 from J, leaving 11 bases between them. The CDR3 consists of 13 residues. Germline V gives CDR1 MNHEY, CDR2 SMNVEV (reference sequence). This chain's CDR3 is CASSPGRVNEQFF. CDR3 DNA: TGTGCCAGCAGTCCTGGACGAGTCAATGAGCAGTTCTTC.

This clonotype has at least ten counts. The V call is TRBV30, the J call TRBJ1-2, with D possibly being TRBD1 (6 bases). CDR3 length equals 13 residues. Germline assignment: CDR1 GTSNPN and CDR2 SVGIG (reference sequence). V shed 2 bases and J shed 5 bases, with 12 bases lying between them. This chain's CDR3 is CAWSLQGSYGYTF. The CDR3 nucleotides are TGTGCCTGGAGTTTACAGGGAAGTTATGGCTACACCTTC.

Many counts were recorded for this clonotype. V and J are TRBV20-1 and TRBJ2-5; 8 nucleotides line up with TRBD2. Looked up from germline, CDR1 is DFQATT and CDR2 is SNEGSKA (reference sequence). CDR3 length: 14 residues. The V and J ends lost 0 bases and 2 bases, in that order; junction bases with no gene match: 2. For the CDR3, the DNA is TGCAGTGCTAGAGATGGGACTAGGCAAGAGACCCAGTACTTC. Protein: CSARDGTRQETQYF.

This clonotype was seen repeatedly, ten times or more. This chain connects TRBV6-1 to TRBJ2-5, with D perhaps being TRBD1 or TRBD2 (5 bases each). Germline values: CDR1 MNHNS, CDR2 SASEGT. There are 15 residues in the CDR3. V was shortened by 4 bases and J by 2 bases, with 14 bases between the two germline ends. Written as DNA, the CDR3 is TGTGCCAGCAGTGTAGAGGGGATGGGACAAGAGACCCAGTACTTC. The encoded protein is CASSVEGMGQETQYF.

Ten or more counts support this clonotype. The chain is built from TRBV20-1 and TRBJ2-3, with D unresolved. CDR1 DFQATT and CDR2 SNEGSKA come from the germline V gene (reference sequence). Trimming took 3 bases from V and 4 from J, leaving 8 bases between them. This CDR3 region has 12 residues. Here the CDR3 reads CSASEYPDTQYF. The CDR3 DNA reads TGCAGTGCTAGCGAGTATCCAGATACGCAGTATTTT.

This clonotype was seen ten or more times. The chain links TRBV20-1 to TRBJ2-5, with TRBD1 identical over 8 bases. V trimming: 5 bases; J trimming: 3 bases; junction bases outside the gene matches: 2. This CDR3 contains 12 residues. Germline lookup yields CDR1 DFQATT and CDR2 SNEGSKA (reference sequence). CDR3 in DNA: TGCAGTGCTCAGACAGGGGAAGAGACCCAGTACTTC. Translating it yields CSAQTGEETQYF.

In this sample, this clonotype turned up many times. V and J are TRBV2 and TRBJ2-3; perhaps TRBD2 as D (5 bases). V was shortened by 3 bases and J by 2 bases, with 15 bases between the two germline ends. Germline V CDR1 and CDR2: SNHLY, FYNNEI. This CDR3 has 16 residues. CDR3 coding DNA: TGTGCCAGCAGTGAGAAGGCCCGGACTCACACAGATACGCAGTATTTT. It is translated as CASSEKARTHTDTQYF.

This clonotype was seen ten or more times. The chain has TRBV20-1 and TRBJ2-3; no reliable D call. Trimming cost V 4 bases and J 5 bases, with 10 bases left between them. This CDR3 is built from 12 residues. Germline-derived CDR1 and CDR2 are DFQATT and SNEGSKA (reference sequence). CDR3: CSATSSEDTQYF. In DNA, the CDR3 is TGCAGTGCTACCTCGTCGGAAGATACGCAGTATTTT.

As for this clonotype: The junction and the germline gene differ at one end; a read error may be behind it. The gene calls are TRBV2 and TRBJ1-1, with TRBD1 as a possible D gene (6 bases). The CDR3 sequence is 15 residues long. Germline V lookup: CDR1 SNHLY, CDR2 FYNNEI. The CDR3 DNA reads TGTGCCAGCAGTGCGGGATACCAGGGGAACATTGAAGCTTTCTTT. Translated: CASSAGYQGNIEAFF. Complete variable domain (other parts from reference TRBV2 and TRBJ1-1): EPEVTQTPSHQVTQMGQEVILRCVPISNHLYFYWYRQILGQKVEFLVSFYNNEISEKSEIFDDQFSVERPDGSNFTLKIRSTKLEDSAMYFCASSAGYQGNIEAFFGQGTRLTVV.

This clonotype occurred a few times. CDR3: CAWSFGTGYREQYF. The DNA for the CDR3 is TGTGCCTGGAGTTTCGGGACAGGGTATAGAGAGCAGTACTTC. This rearrangement joins TRBV30 to TRBJ2-5; TRBD1 matches 9 bases. The CDR3 is 14 amino acids. In germline, CDR1 is GTSNPN, CDR2 SVGIG (reference sequence). V was clipped by 2 bases and J by 11 bases; unmatched bases: 12.

The J gene is TRBJ1-1, the V gene TRBV20-1; D is undetermined. V shed 4 bases and J shed 9 bases, with 12 bases lying between them. The germline V gene has CDR1 DFQATT and CDR2 SNEGSKA (reference sequence). This CDR3 has 11 amino acids. This chain's CDR3 is CSAIADLKAFF. CDR3 DNA: TGCAGTGCTATAGCGGACTTAAAAGCTTTCTTT.

This clonotype has at least ten counts. The chain has TRBV7-2 and TRBJ2-5; the D gene is possibly TRBD1 (7 bases). The CDR3 is made up of 15 amino acids. V was cut by 5 bases and J by 2 bases, with 15 bases left in between. CDR1 is SGHTA, CDR2 FQGNSA, per germline. The CDR3 region has the DNA TGTGCCAGCAGCCCGGGGGACAGACCTCAAGAGACCCAGTACTTC. Its protein is CASSPGDRPQETQYF.

This clonotype has at least ten counts. For the CDR3, the DNA is TGTGCCAGCAGTTTATGGGAGGGTCCCTATGGCTACACCTTC. Residues: CASSLWEGPYGYTF. This chain links TRBV28 with TRBJ1-2, with D unclear. The CDR3 runs 14 residues. CDR1 and CDR2 from the germline V gene are MDHEN and SYDVKM. Trimming cost V 0 bases and J 4 bases, with 9 bases left between them.

In its sample, this clonotype was seen many times. The V gene is TRBV6-6, the J gene TRBJ2-7; tentative D call: TRBD2 (5 bases). The CDR3 consists of 13 residues. With 3 bases removed from V and 5 bases from J, the gap between germline ends came to 11 bases. Germline V gene sequence: CDR1 MNHNY, CDR2 SVGAGI (reference sequence). CDR3 sequence (DNA): TGTGCCAGCAGTTATTTCTCCGGGGACGAGCAGTACTTC. Protein product: CASSYFSGDEQYF.

In its sample, this clonotype was seen many times. The chain links TRBV20-1 to TRBJ2-1; TRBD1 might be the D (6 bases). V lost 1 base, J lost 4 bases, and 17 bases lay in between. Germline V gene sequence: CDR1 DFQATT, CDR2 SNEGSKA (reference sequence). The CDR3 is made up of 16 amino acids. This CDR3 is CSARVGTSTVYNEQFF. The CDR3 DNA reads as TGCAGTGCTAGAGTTGGGACATCTACTGTTTACAATGAGCAGTTCTTC.

Regarding this clonotype: A clone one base away is much larger, so this may be a read error. The gene calls are TRBV27 and TRBJ2-3; D tentatively fits TRBD1 or TRBD2 (6 bases each). The CDR3 runs to 14 residues. The germline gives CDR1 MNHEY, CDR2 SMNVEV (reference sequence). V was shortened by 4 bases and J by 8 bases, with 16 bases between the two germline ends. CDR3 sequence (DNA): TGTGCCAGCAGTTCCCGGGGGCGGCCAGGTACGCAGTATTTT. It specifies CASSSRGRPGTQYF.

This clonotype was seen a few times. This CDR3 is CASSVEGSGGTEAFF. CDR3 in DNA: TGTGCCAGCAGCGTAGAAGGCAGCGGAGGCACTGAAGCTTTCTTT. The chain joins TRBV9 to TRBJ1-1, with D unresolved. The V and J ends lost 0 bases and 4 bases respectively, with 13 bases between them. The CDR3 consists of 15 residues. Germline CDR1 reads SGDLS; CDR2 reads YYNGEE.

There are many counts of this clonotype. The genes are TRBV10-3 and TRBJ2-6; D ambiguous. This CDR3 has 12 amino acids. Germline V gene lookup returns CDR1 ENHRY and CDR2 SYGVKD. The CDR3 reads CGCSSGANVLTF. CDR3 DNA sequence: TGTGGGTGTAGCTCTGGGGCCAACGTCCTGACTTTC.

The V gene is TRBV5-1, the J gene TRBJ2-1; TRBD1 agrees at 8 bases. The CDR3 totals 15 residues. V was pared by 4 bases and J by 8 bases, with 11 bases of the junction left unmatched. CDR1 and CDR2 (germline): SGHRS, YFSETQ. The chain's CDR3 is CASSTAPAGGYEQFF. The DNA for the CDR3 is TGCGCCAGCAGCACCGCCCCGGCAGGGGGCTATGAGCAGTTCTTC.

This clonotype was observed at least ten times. The chain couples TRBV29-1 to TRBJ1-2, with D maybe TRBD1 (5 bases). Trimming cost V 4 bases and J 8 bases, with 14 bases left between them. The CDR3 runs 12 residues. Germline V lookup: CDR1 SQVTM, CDR2 ANQGSEA. The CDR3, as DNA: TGCAGCGTTGGGTCCGGGACTCAAGGCTACACCTTC. Translation: CSVGSGTQGYTF.

This rearrangement joins TRBV7-2 to TRBJ2-7; TRBD2 aligns across 11 bases. This CDR3 is built from 14 residues. The germline V gene has CDR1 SGHTA and CDR2 FQGNSA. The junction had 5 bases not matched to a gene; V was cut back by 6 bases and J by 4 bases. The CDR3 coding sequence is TGTGCCAGCAGATTGACTAGCGGGGTGTACGAGCAGTACTTC. Residues: CASRLTSGVYEQYF.

V and J are TRBV7-2 and TRBJ2-1; 13 nucleotides line up with TRBD2. The germline gives CDR1 SGHTA, CDR2 FQGNSA. This CDR3 region has 15 residues. V shed 5 bases, J shed 8 bases, and the junction held 6 bases outside the gene matches. The CDR3 coding sequence is TGTGCCAGCAGCACGGGACTAGCGGGGAAATATGAGCAGTTCTTC. Translating it yields CASSTGLAGKYEQFF.

This clonotype has only a few counts. This sequence joins TRBV20-1 and TRBJ1-1; D might be TRBD1 (5 bases). V was pared by 5 bases and J by 1 base, with 8 bases between. The CDR3 runs 12 residues. Germline V gene lookup returns CDR1 DFQATT and CDR2 SNEGSKA (reference sequence). The CDR3, as DNA: TGCAGTGCTGGGGGGGGGAACACTGAAGCTTTCTTT. Amino acid sequence: CSAGGGNTEAFF.

V and J are TRBV9 and TRBJ2-7, with D hard to call. The germline V gene encodes CDR1 SGDLS and CDR2 YYNGEE. The V and J ends lost 1 base and 4 bases respectively, with 9 bases between them. CDR3 size: 13 residues. CDR3 coding DNA: TGTGCCAGCAGCGTATCCCAGTCATACGAGCAGTACTTC. Translation gives CASSVSQSYEQYF.

In this sample, this clonotype turned up a few times. A much larger clone is a single base away; this may be a read error. The chain carries TRBV20-1 and TRBJ2-5, with a tentative D call TRBD2 (5 bases). The CDR3 totals 11 residues. With 6 bases removed from V and 11 bases from J, the gap between germline ends came to 16 bases. Germline loops: CDR1 DFQATT, CDR2 SNEGSKA (reference sequence). CDR3 amino acids: CSAGRETEQYF. The CDR3 DNA follows: TGCAGTGCGGGGAGAGAAACTGAGCAGTACTTC.

V usage is TRBV29-1 and J usage is TRBJ2-7; 8 bases line up with TRBD1. After removal of 6 bases from V and 3 bases from J, the junction contained 7 bases not matched to a gene. The germline CDR1 and CDR2 sequences are SQVTM and ANQGSEA. The CDR3 spans 13 residues. CDR3 region: CSVTDRGGYEQYF. DNA for the CDR3: TGCAGCGTCACTGACAGGGGAGGCTACGAGCAGTACTTC.

The rearrangement links TRBV10-3 to TRBJ1-1; 7 nucleotides match TRBD1. Germline V gives CDR1 ENHRY, CDR2 SYGVKD. This CDR3 is built from 12 residues. The V and J ends lost 2 bases and 11 bases, in that order; junction bases with no gene match: 5. In DNA, the CDR3 is TGTGCCATCAGTGAGGACAGGGAGGACGCTTTCTTT. This codes for CAISEDREDAFF.

The rearrangement uses TRBV20-1 and TRBJ2-5, with 10 nucleotides matching TRBD1. This CDR3 spans 14 amino acids. Germline V gene data show CDR1 as DFQATT and CDR2 as SNEGSKA (reference sequence). V lost 3 bases and J lost 11; bases outside the gene matches: 12. In nucleotides, the CDR3 is TGCAGTGCTAGCACGGGACAGGGGACGAATGAACAGTACTTC. Protein product: CSASTGQGTNEQYF.